This entry features one T cell receptor (beta chain) sequence. This CDR3 has 15 amino acids. Trimming at V came to 7 bases and at J to 2 bases, leaving 10 bases not matched to a gene. Germline CDR1 SGHTA, CDR2 FQGNSA. The sample is drawn from a study of T cells after yellow fever vaccination. TCRdb fed the 5' RACE reads into MiXCR, producing one record per CDR3 protein. The sample includes under 600,000 distinct CDR3 sequences, roughly 14% of them seen just once. The V gene is TRBV7-2, the J gene TRBJ2-7; 8 bases map to TRBD2. This TCR was sampled from a man in his thirties or forties who received the YFV17D yellow fever vaccine. The sample here was PBMCs, taken on the day of the yellow fever booster vaccination. The CDR3 spells CASKPGGPGTYEQYF. The CDR3 DNA follows: TGTGCCAGCAAACCGGGGGGGCCGGGGACCTACGAGCAGTACTTC.